The 21 T cell receptor beta chains reported below all come from one sample, sequenced in a study of blood T cell repertoires in COVID-19. The table came from immunoSEQ multiplex PCR; TCRdb's copy has only in-frame clones and leaves some out. The sample has approximately 470,000 clones; about nine tenths are singletons. Sequenced material: PBMCs or T cells enriched from blood (not recorded which). The receptors come from a woman aged 18-29 years who had recovered from COVID-19.

The rearrangement joins TRBV5-4 to TRBJ1-1, with 7 nucleotides matching TRBD1. The CDR3 consists of 14 residues. The J segment lost 0 bases and the V segment lost 4 bases, leaving 3 bases of the junction unmatched. CDR1 and CDR2 (germline): SGHNT, YYREEE (reference sequence). CDR3 region: CASSPGTVNTEAFF. In nucleotides, the CDR3 is TGTGCCAGCAGCCCCGGGACAGTGAACACTGAAGCTTTCTTT.

V and J are TRBV28 and TRBJ1-6; D remains ambiguous. V lost 5 bases and J lost 7, with 15 bases in between. This CDR3 has 15 amino acids. The germline V gene encodes CDR1 MDHEN and CDR2 SYDVKM. CDR3 in DNA: TGTGCCAGCAGTCCACCGAGCGAAGACAATTCACCCCTCCACTTT. It encodes CASSPPSEDNSPLHF. The full variable domain, rest sourced from reference TRBV28 and TRBJ1-6, is DVKVTQSSRYLVKRTGEKVFLECVQDMDHENMFWYRQDPGLGLRLIYFSYDVKMKEKGDIPEGYSVSREKKERFSLILESASTNQTSMYLCASSPPSEDNSPLHFGNGTRLTVT.

V is TRBV11-2 and J is TRBJ1-2, with TRBD1 identical over 7 bases. The germline gives CDR1 SGHAT, CDR2 FQNNGV. This CDR3 comprises 16 residues. J gave up 8 bases and V 0 bases, and 12 bases lay outside the gene matches. The CDR3 nucleotides are TGTGCCAGCAGCTTAGATCTAATAGGGGGCATTTTAGGCTACACCTTC. Translating gives CASSLDLIGGILGYTF. The full variable domain, rest sourced from reference TRBV11-2 and TRBJ1-2, is EAGVAQSPRYKIIEKRQSVAFWCNPISGHATLYWYQQILGQGPKLLIQFQNNGVVDDSQLPKDRFSAERLKGVDSTLKIQPAKLEDSAVYLCASSLDLIGGILGYTFGSGTRLTVV.

The chain has TRBV3-1 (or the pseudogene TRBV3-2) and TRBJ2-5; 9 nucleotides align to TRBD2. CDR1 LGHDT and CDR2 YNNKEL come from the germline V gene (reference sequence). This CDR3 comprises 15 residues. V trimming: 4 bases; J trimming: 2 bases; junction bases outside the gene matches: 5. The CDR3 region is CASSRSGGGQETQYF. CDR3 nucleotide sequence: TGTGCCAGCAGCCGTAGCGGGGGTGGGCAAGAGACCCAGTACTTC.

The chain has TRBV18 and TRBJ2-3; 13 bases map to TRBD2. The CDR3 length is 16 residues. Trimming at V came to 2 bases and at J to 2 bases, leaving 1 base not matched to a gene. Germline CDR1 KGHSH, CDR2 LQKENI. CDR3 amino acids: CASSPTSGGATDTQYF. The CDR3 bases are TGTGCCAGCTCACCAACTAGCGGGGGGGCCACAGATACGCAGTATTTT.

The genes are TRBV6-2 or TRBV6-3 and TRBJ1-5; perhaps TRBD1 as D (6 bases). CDR3 size: 15 residues. Trimming cost V 2 bases and J 7 bases, with 15 bases left between them. Per germline, CDR1 MNHEY and CDR2 SVGEGT. In DNA, the CDR3 is TGTGCCAGCAGTTACCCCAGGGAAGGGGGACAGCCCCAGCATTTT. Translation gives CASSYPREGGQPQHF.

V and J are TRBV5-4 and TRBJ2-7; 7 bases map to TRBD2. J lost 0 bases, V lost 0 bases, and 6 bases had no gene match. The CDR3 spans 16 residues. The germline gives CDR1 SGHNT, CDR2 YYREEE (reference sequence). CDR3 bases: TGTGCCAGCAGCTTGGGGCTAGCGGTTAGCTCCTACGAGCAGTACTTC. It yields the protein CASSLGLAVSSYEQYF.

The chain recombines TRBV2 with TRBJ1-2; TRBD1 is a possible D gene (6 bases). The V end lost 2 bases, the J end lost 0 bases, and 16 bases lay between the germline ends. This CDR3 comprises 17 residues. Germline loops: CDR1 SNHLY, CDR2 FYNNEI. The CDR3 sequence is CASSERGSTGPNYGYTF. The CDR3 nucleotides are TGTGCCAGCAGTGAAAGGGGGTCGACAGGCCCTAACTATGGCTACACCTTC.

This chain connects TRBV4-1 to TRBJ1-4; D remains ambiguous. Germline CDR1 MGHRA, CDR2 YSYEKL. The V and J ends lost 4 bases and 7 bases respectively, with 10 bases between them. This CDR3 is 13 amino acids long. CDR3 nucleotide sequence: TGCGCCAGCAGCCGTACTGCCGGTGAAAAACTGTTTTTT. Encoded protein: CASSRTAGEKLFF.

The CDR3 here is CASSHRDRGKHGYTF. In nucleotides, the CDR3 is TGTGCCAGCAGCCACCGGGACAGGGGTAAGCATGGCTACACCTTC. The chain has TRBV21-1 and TRBJ1-2; no check of the table's D call, TRBD1, against the DNA was made. TRBV21-1 is an annotated pseudogene. The CDR3 has 15 amino acids.

V gene TRBV6-5 combines with J gene TRBJ2-3, with 9 bases identical to TRBD2. This CDR3 has 15 amino acids. Germline V lookup: CDR1 MNHEY, CDR2 SVGAGI. J was trimmed by 8 bases and V by 8 bases; bases with no gene match: 14. The CDR3 nucleotides are TGTGCCAGCCGAAGACTAGCGGCGATCAGGGGTACGCAGTATTTT. The encoded protein is CASRRLAAIRGTQYF.

This clone was detected once. This rearrangement joins TRBV2 to TRBJ2-4; 7 nucleotides match TRBD1. Germline V gives CDR1 SNHLY, CDR2 FYNNEI. The CDR3 loop spans 15 amino acids. Trimming cost V 5 bases and J 5 bases; bases outside gene matches: 9. The CDR3 loop is CASSTRDRVENIQYF. Here the CDR3 DNA reads TGTGCCAGCAGTACTCGTGACAGGGTGGAAAACATTCAGTACTTC.

V gene TRBV2 combines with J gene TRBJ2-1; possible D gene TRBD2, 6 bases. The V end was cut by 5 bases, the J end by 9 bases, with 8 bases between. The CDR3 runs to 11 residues. Germline CDR1 is SNHLY and CDR2 is FYNNEI. Here the CDR3 DNA reads TGTGCCAGCAGTCAGGAGGGTGAGCAGTTCTTC. Its translation: CASSQEGEQFF.

The chain carries TRBV28 and TRBJ2-7, with 7 bases fitting TRBD1. With V trimmed by 8 bases and J by 9 bases, 10 bases remained unmatched. Germline CDR1 reads MDHEN; CDR2 reads SYDVKM. The CDR3 runs to 12 residues. CDR3 protein: CASGLVQGLQYF. In DNA form, the CDR3 reads TGTGCCAGCGGGCTCGTACAGGGGTTGCAGTACTTC.

This clone was observed once. The chain links TRBV10-3 to TRBJ1-1, with D hard to call. The CDR3 loop spans 12 amino acids. CDR1 ENHRY and CDR2 SYGVKD come from the germline V gene. The V end was cut by 6 bases, the J end by 5 bases, with 10 bases between. CDR3 region: CAISPTTTEAFF. CDR3 in DNA: TGTGCCATCAGCCCGACTACGACTGAAGCTTTCTTT.

A few counts support this clone. The chain carries TRBV7-9 and TRBJ2-5; D unclear. The CDR3 loop spans 12 amino acids. With 2 bases removed from V and 4 bases from J, the gap between germline ends came to 5 bases. Per germline, CDR1 SEHNR and CDR2 FQNEAQ (reference sequence). CDR3 coding DNA: TGTGCCAGCAGCTTAAACGGAGAGACCCAGTACTTC. Protein sequence: CASSLNGETQYF.

The chain combines TRBV18 with TRBJ2-7; no reliable D call. This CDR3 has 13 residues. CDR1 KGHSH and CDR2 LQKENI come from the germline V gene. Trimming removed 6 bases from V and 1 base from J, with 10 bases in between. The chain's CDR3 is CASSLYDSYEQYF. CDR3 coding DNA: TGTGCCAGCTCGCTCTACGATTCCTACGAGCAGTACTTC.

CDR3: CASSSSEGSTPYGYTF. The CDR3 nucleotides read TGTGCCAGCAGCTCCAGCGAAGGTTCCACCCCATATGGCTACACCTTC. This rearrangement joins TRBV7-9 to TRBJ1-2; no definite D call. This CDR3 has 16 amino acids. The germline CDR1 and CDR2 sequences are SEHNR and FQNEAQ (reference sequence). The germline V and J ends were trimmed by 4 bases and 5 bases, with 20 bases remaining between them. The full variable domain, completed using reference TRBV7-9 and TRBJ1-2, is DTGVSQNPRHKITKRGQNVTFRCDPISEHNRLYWYRQTLGQGPEFLTYFQNEAQLEKSRLLSDRFSAERPKGSFSTLEIQRTEQGDSAMYLCASSSSEGSTPYGYTFGSGTRLTVV.

V is TRBV11-3 and J is TRBJ2-2; TRBD1 aligns across 8 bases. V shed 3 bases, J shed 1 base, and the junction held 4 bases outside the gene matches. The CDR3 totals 16 residues. The germline CDR1 and CDR2 sequences are SGHNT and YENEEA. In DNA, the CDR3 is TGTGCCAGCAGCTTTTCCGGGACAGGGAACACCGGGGAGCTGTTTTTT. It yields the protein CASSFSGTGNTGELFF.

The chain joins TRBV5-1 to TRBJ2-7; 13 nucleotides line up with TRBD2. After removal of 0 bases from V and 7 bases from J, the junction contained 10 bases not matched to a gene. In germline, CDR1 is SGHRS, CDR2 YFSETQ. The CDR3 runs 17 residues. The CDR3 sequence is CASSLEPGLAGTGEQYF. The CDR3 DNA sequence: TGCGCCAGCAGCTTGGAACCGGGACTAGCGGGGACGGGGGAGCAGTACTTC.

This clone occurred a few times. The chain combines TRBV2 with TRBJ1-1; D call uncertain. The V end lost 3 bases, the J end lost 6 bases, and 8 bases lay between the germline ends. CDR3 length: 12 amino acids. From germline, CDR1 is SNHLY and CDR2 FYNNEI. CDR3 sequence reads: CASSEEIAEAFF. The CDR3 DNA reads TGTGCCAGCAGTGAGGAGATCGCTGAAGCTTTCTTT.